The rows below give T cell receptor beta chains drawn from one sample of a study of breast tumors, draining lymph nodes, adjacent tissues. TCRdb independently ran MiXCR on the multiplex PCR reads; one entry per CDR3 protein. The sample yields fewer than 140,000 distinct CDR3 sequences, about 30% seen once. Material: axillary lymph node tissue. These receptors originate from a female donor with breast cancer. Some clones in this sample may be carry-over from other donors' samples. Both conserved end residues are part of each CDR3. A D gene is named only where the DNA matches it firmly. Part of the rows lack a size; the others show once, few, many or a class for expanded clones.

v_call	clone_size	j_call	d_call	cdr3_aa	cdr3_nt
TRBV5-6	many	TRBJ2-1	TRBD1	CASSTTGDEQFF	TGTGCCAGCAGCACGACAGGGGACGAGCAGTTCTTC
TRBV7-2	many	TRBJ2-2	TRBD2	CASTRRGLAGVGTGELFF	TGTGCCAGCACCCGCCGGGGACTAGCGGGAGTCGGTACCGGGGAGCTGTTTTTT
TRBV12-3/TRBV12-4	many	TRBJ1-4	TRBD1	CASSLRNQGAGNEKLFF	TGTGCCAGCAGTTTGCGTAACCAGGGGGCGGGTAATGAAAAACTGTTTTTT
TRBV9	-	TRBJ2-3	TRBD2	CASSVTSVSEQYF	TGTGCCAGCAGCGTGACTAGCGTCAGTGAGCAGTATTTT
TRBV20-1	few	TRBJ2-7	TRBD2	CSAGTSGETSEQYF	TGCAGTGCTGGCACTAGCGGGGAAACCTCCGAGCAGTACTTC
TRBV18	many	TRBJ1-2	-	CASSPRGFYYGYTF	TGTGCCAGCTCACCCAGGGGTTTTTACTATGGCTACACCTTC
TRBV7-9	-	TRBJ2-5	TRBD2	CASSFGTSGGARETQYF	TGTGCCAGCAGCTTTGGGACTAGCGGGGGGGCCAGGGAGACCCAGTACTTC
TRBV7-9	many	TRBJ2-1	TRBD2	CASSRGLAGDVDEQFF	TGTGCCAGCAGCCGAGGACTAGCGGGAGACGTAGATGAGCAGTTCTTC
TRBV18	many	TRBJ2-5	-	CASSPQGQETQYF	TGTGCCAGCTCACCCCAGGGCCAAGAGACCCAGTACTTC
TRBV9	-	TRBJ1-1	-	CASSPNAGGTEAFF	TGTGCCAGCAGCCCTAACGCGGGGGGTACTGAAGCTTTCTTT
TRBV20-1	many	TRBJ1-4	-	CSASLLRDTNEKLFF	TGCAGTGCTAGCCTCCTCCGGGACACTAATGAAAAACTGTTTTTT
TRBV18	few	TRBJ2-3	TRBD1	CASSPPSATGHTDTQYF	TGTGCCAGCTCACCACCTTCGGCGACAGGGCACACAGATACGCAGTATTTT
TRBV7-2	many	TRBJ2-3	TRBD2	CASSLNIGTSGFTDTQYF	TGTGCCAGCAGCTTAAATATAGGGACTAGCGGTTTCACAGATACGCAGTATTTT
TRBV19	many	TRBJ2-2	TRBD1	CASSITGTGGTGELFF	TGTGCCAGTAGTATAACCGGGACAGGGGGCACCGGGGAGCTGTTTTTT
TRBV10-3	few	TRBJ2-5	TRBD1	CAISEEGTGGETQYF	TGTGCCATCAGTGAGGAAGGGACAGGTGGAGAGACCCAGTACTTC
TRBV9	many	TRBJ2-1	TRBD2	CASSLGLADFHEQFF	TGTGCCAGCAGCCTGGGACTAGCGGATTTCCATGAGCAGTTCTTC
TRBV6-4	many	TRBJ2-2	-	CASSEVVETGELFF	TGTGCCAGCAGTGAGGTAGTAGAAACCGGGGAGCTGTTTTTT
TRBV7-9	-	TRBJ1-2	-	CADSSTLSGDYNGYTF	TGTGCCGACAGCTCCACCCTAAGTGGGGATTACAATGGCTACACCTTC
TRBV11-2	-	TRBJ1-3	-	CAGSFGGVTGNTIYF	TGTGCCGGCAGCTTTGGCGGGGTGACGGGAAACACCATATATTTT
TRBV15	many	TRBJ2-1	-	CATSRENEQFF	TGTGCCACCAGCAGAGAGAATGAGCAGTTCTTC
TRBV9	many	TRBJ2-7	-	CASSVAGIKSEQYF	TGTGCCAGCAGCGTAGCTGGCATAAAAAGCGAGCAGTACTTC
TRBV6-2/TRBV6-3	few	TRBJ2-1	-	CATCRGALWNEQFF	TGTGCCACCTGCCGGGGGGCCCTGTGGAATGAGCAGTTCTTC
TRBV29-1	many	TRBJ2-5	TRBD2	CSARRLAGGETQYF	TGCAGCGCCAGAAGACTAGCGGGAGGCGAGACCCAGTACTTC
TRBV5-1	many	TRBJ2-7	-	CASSLTRGLYEQYF	TGCGCCAGCAGCCTTACTAGAGGGCTCTACGAGCAGTACTTC
TRBV9	-	TRBJ2-5	-	CASSEGGETQYF	TGTGCCAGCAGCGAGGGGGGGGAGACCCAGTACTTC
TRBV5-8	-	TRBJ2-1	-	CASSMGAGSEQFF	TGTGCCAGCAGTATGGGGGCTGGGTCGGAGCAGTTCTTC
TRBV6-5	many	TRBJ1-5	TRBD1	CASSPAMTGTDRQPQHF	TGTGCCAGCAGTCCCGCAATGACAGGGACTGACAGGCAGCCCCAGCATTTT
TRBV27	many	TRBJ1-6	-	CASSFLGPGVALHF	TGTGCCAGCAGTTTTTTAGGGCCTGGGGTGGCCCTCCACTTT
TRBV7-9	-	TRBJ2-2	-	CAARTGEPFF	TGCGCGGCGCGGACCGGGGAGCCGTTTTTT
TRBV4-3	many	TRBJ2-5	TRBD1	CASSQGPDRGKETQYF	TGCGCCAGCAGCCAAGGGCCGGACAGGGGAAAAGAGACCCAGTACTTC
TRBV29-1	-	TRBJ1-2	TRBD1	CSYSGGSYGYTF	TGCAGCTACTCAGGGGGATCCTATGGCTACACCTTC